This T cell receptor (beta chain) was sequenced for a study of prognosis after radiotherapy for stage I lung cancer (dated by TCRdb to about 2021). In the study overall: Between early 2018 and January 2019, approximately 20 stage I NSCLC patients were enrolled in Nanjing, China. Peripheral blood TCR beta repertoires were profiled in stage I NSCLC patients before and after stereotactic body radiotherapy, and the study then linked these repertoires to distant failure. Image-guided IMRT or VMAT was used to deliver SBRT in 3 to 5 fractions at a biologically effective dose of at least 100 Gy. Squamous cell carcinoma histology was identified in seven patients, and adenocarcinoma histology was identified in roughly eleven patients. Every patient was deemed medically inoperable, about a dozen because of comorbidities and over five because they refused surgery. About 14 patients presented with newly diagnosed primary stage I lung tumors, and a few carried oligometastatic NSCLC following surgical resection of the primary tumor. Distant metastases were developed by four of the 19 patients after SBRT, at a median of about 7 months, whereas no significant progression was observed in the other 15 patients. The cohort was made up of under 15 men and a handful of women, with a median age of about 74 years and an age range of 53 to 84 years. In every patient, SBRT was given without any concurrent therapy. A total of around 40 blood samples from about 19 patients were sequenced, with one sample obtained before and one obtained after SBRT for each patient.

No patient had a history of other malignancies or prior chemotherapy or radiotherapy, and all had node-negative disease on CT and PET/CT. At each of two time points, roughly 6.5 milliliters of peripheral venous blood were collected in EDTA tubes. Ficoll-Paque Plus density-gradient centrifugation was used to isolate PBMCs. Samples were stored at -80°C immediately after collection until analysis. Findings and caveats that apply to the study as a whole: All reported P values were unadjusted for multiple comparisons. Post-SBRT Shannon entropy and its change from baseline were lower in patients who developed distant metastases; baseline Shannon entropy was not associated with metastases. Unique TCR clone counts fell after SBRT (median 10,088 before versus about 7,100 after; Wilcoxon paired P=0.011). The study was limited by the small cohort and short follow-up, and independent validation of the study findings is required. Whether the expanded TCR clones were tumor-specific was not determined. Differences in TRBV and TRBJ usage frequencies by metastasis status were reportedly observed in two V genes at baseline and in several V and two J genes after SBRT.

This clonotype has only one observation. What antigen it recognizes has not been identified. No much larger clone is present one base from it, and per-base qualities are unavailable. Weak support is all one read offers. Two rounds of multiplex PCR were used to amplify the TCR beta CDR3 region from genomic DNA. The first PCR round used primers specific to each TRBV and TRBJ gene, and the primer sequences were filed in Chinese patent CN105087789A. Universal primers were used in the second round of PCR. The Roche High Pure PCR Template Preparation Kit was used to extract genomic DNA from the frozen PBMCs. An Illumina HiSeq 3000 was used to sequence the libraries paired-end with 151 bp reads. From the authors' description of their analysis: CutAdapt was used to discard raw reads that did not contain the multiplex PCR primer sequences. High-quality paired reads were merged into contigs with PEAR. By aligning each contig to reference sequences, MiXCR assigned the TRB V, D and J gene segments to that contig. CDR3 sequences were clustered by base quality and sequence similarity to remove sequencing errors. Diversity was calculated as Shannon entropy divided by the natural log of the number of productive TCR sequences. To get clonality, Shannon entropy was divided by the natural log of the number of unique clonotypes, and that result was subtracted from one. Progression-free survival cut-offs for repertoire metrics were chosen using the Youden index of ROC curves, with analyses run in R 3.5.3. TCRdb cleaned the public reads at Q25 with fastp, built clones with MiXCR and kept in-frame beta chains. Each record represents a unique CDR3 protein, reported with the most common genes and DNA among its rows. These V and J calls originate from TCRdb's pipeline instead of the authors' own analysis. In all, the sample holds about 27,000 distinct CDR3 sequences, and around 45% of those were seen once. The ten most abundant clones make up 14% to 15% of the sample.

CDR1 is given as MDHEN and CDR2 as SYDVKM, both from the germline V gene. Trimming at the junction amounts to 5 bases on V and 2 bases on J, and the germline ends lie 7 bases apart. From cysteine to phenylalanine, the CDR3 is 13 amino acids long. Just CDR3 DNA is preserved here, 39 bases in frame from base 1. Recombination linked TRBV28 to TRBJ1-3, with no D gene named confidently. This clonotype was obtained from a donor over 45 with non-small cell lung cancer. This sample comprised PBMCs, obtained before or after stereotactic body radiation therapy (not recorded which). The sequenced DNA is TGTGCCAGCAGTGAGGGCGCTGGAAACACCATATATTTT. Translated, it gives CASSEGAGNTIYF.